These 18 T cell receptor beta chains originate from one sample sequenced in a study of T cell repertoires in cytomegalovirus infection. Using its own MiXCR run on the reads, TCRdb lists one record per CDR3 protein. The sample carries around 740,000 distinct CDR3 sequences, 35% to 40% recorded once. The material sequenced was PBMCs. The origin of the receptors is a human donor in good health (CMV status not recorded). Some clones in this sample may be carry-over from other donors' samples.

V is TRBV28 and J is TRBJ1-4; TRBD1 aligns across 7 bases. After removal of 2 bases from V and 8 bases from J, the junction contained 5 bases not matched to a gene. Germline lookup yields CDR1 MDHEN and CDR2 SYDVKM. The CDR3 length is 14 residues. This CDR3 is CASSLEGAREKLFF. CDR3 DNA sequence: TGTGCCAGCAGTTTAGAGGGGGCGCGCGAAAAACTGTTTTTT.

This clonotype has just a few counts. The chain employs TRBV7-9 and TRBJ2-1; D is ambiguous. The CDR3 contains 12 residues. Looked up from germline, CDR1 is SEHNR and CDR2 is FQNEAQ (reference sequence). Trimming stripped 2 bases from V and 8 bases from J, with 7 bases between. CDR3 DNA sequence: TGTGCCAGCAGCTTATTAAGCGATGAGCAGTTCTTC. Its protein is CASSLLSDEQFF.

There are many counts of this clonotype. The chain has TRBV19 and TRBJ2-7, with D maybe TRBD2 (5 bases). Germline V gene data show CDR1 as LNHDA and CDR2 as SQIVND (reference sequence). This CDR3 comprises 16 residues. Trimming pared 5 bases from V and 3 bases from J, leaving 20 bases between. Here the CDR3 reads CASSRRTAGTYYEQYF. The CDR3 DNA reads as TGTGCCAGTAGTCGCCGGACTGCCGGTACCTACTACGAGCAGTACTTC.

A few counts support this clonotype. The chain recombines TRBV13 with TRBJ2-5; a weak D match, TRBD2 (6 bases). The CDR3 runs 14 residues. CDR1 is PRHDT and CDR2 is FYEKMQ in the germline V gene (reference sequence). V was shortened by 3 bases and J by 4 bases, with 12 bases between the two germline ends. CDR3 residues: CASSFQEGRETQYF. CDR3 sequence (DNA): TGTGCCAGCAGCTTCCAGGAGGGGCGAGAGACCCAGTACTTC. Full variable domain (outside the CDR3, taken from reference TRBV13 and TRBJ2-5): AAGVIQSPRHLIKEKRETATLKCYPIPRHDTVYWYQQGPGQDPQFLISFYEKMQSDKGSIPDRFSAQQFSDYHSELNMSSLELGDSALYFCASSFQEGRETQYFGPGTRLLVL.

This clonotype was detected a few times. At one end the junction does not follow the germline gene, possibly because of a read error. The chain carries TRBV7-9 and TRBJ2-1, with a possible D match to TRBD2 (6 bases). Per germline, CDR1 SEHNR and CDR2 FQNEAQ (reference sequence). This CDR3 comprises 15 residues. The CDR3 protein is CASSLAGTGANEQFF. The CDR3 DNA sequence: TGTGCCAGCAGCCTAGCCGGGACTGGAGCCAATGAGCAGTTCTTC.

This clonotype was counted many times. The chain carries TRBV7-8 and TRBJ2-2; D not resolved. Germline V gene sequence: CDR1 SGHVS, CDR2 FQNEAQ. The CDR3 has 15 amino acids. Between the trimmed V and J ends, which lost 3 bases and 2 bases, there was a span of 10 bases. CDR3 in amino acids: CASSLIELNTGELFF. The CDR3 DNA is TGTGCCAGCAGCTTGATTGAGCTAAACACCGGGGAGCTGTTTTTT. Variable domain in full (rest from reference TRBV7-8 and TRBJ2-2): GAGVSQSPRYKVAKRGQDVALRCDPISGHVSLFWYQQALGQGPEFLTYFQNEAQLDKSGLPSDRFFAERPEGSVSTLKIQRTQQEDSAVYLCASSLIELNTGELFFGEGSRLTVL.

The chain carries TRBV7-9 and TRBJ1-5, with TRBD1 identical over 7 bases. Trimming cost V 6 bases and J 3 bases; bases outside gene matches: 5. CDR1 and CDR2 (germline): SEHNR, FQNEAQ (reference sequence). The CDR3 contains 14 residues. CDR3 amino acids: CASSKGQINQPQHF. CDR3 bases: TGTGCCAGCAGTAAGGGACAGATCAATCAGCCCCAGCATTTT.

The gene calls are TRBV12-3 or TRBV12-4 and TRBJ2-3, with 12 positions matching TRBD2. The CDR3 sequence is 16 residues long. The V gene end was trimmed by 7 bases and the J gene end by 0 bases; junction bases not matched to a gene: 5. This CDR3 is CASNQGLAGSTDTQYF. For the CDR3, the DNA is TGTGCCAGCAACCAAGGACTAGCGGGGAGCACAGATACGCAGTATTTT.

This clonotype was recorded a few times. The CDR3 here is CASSYGPTLEAFF. The CDR3 region has the DNA TGTGCCAGCAGTTACGGGCCAACGTTGGAAGCTTTCTTT. V gene TRBV6-5 combines with J gene TRBJ1-1, with D unresolved. The germline V gene has CDR1 MNHEY and CDR2 SVGAGI. This CDR3 region has 13 residues. Between the trimmed V and J ends, which lost 2 bases and 8 bases, there was a span of 12 bases.

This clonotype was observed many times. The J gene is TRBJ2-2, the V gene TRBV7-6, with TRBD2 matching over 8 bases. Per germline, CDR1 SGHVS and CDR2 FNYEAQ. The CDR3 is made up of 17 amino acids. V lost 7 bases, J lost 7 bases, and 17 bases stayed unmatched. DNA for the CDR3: TGTGCCAGCACCAGAGCCGGGAGGGCCGCTAATAACGGGGAGCTGTTTTTT. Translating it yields CASTRAGRAANNGELFF. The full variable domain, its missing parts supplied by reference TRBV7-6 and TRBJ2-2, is GAGVSQSPRYKVTKRGQDVALRCDPISGHVSLYWYRQALGQGPEFLTYFNYEAQQDKSGLPNDRFSAERPEGSISTLTIQRTEQRDSAMYRCASTRAGRAANNGELFFGEGSRLTVL.

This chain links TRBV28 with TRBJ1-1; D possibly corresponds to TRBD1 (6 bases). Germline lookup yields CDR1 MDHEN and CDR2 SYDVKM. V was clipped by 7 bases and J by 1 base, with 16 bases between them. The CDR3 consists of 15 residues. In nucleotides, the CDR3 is TGTGCCAGCACTGAACGGGTCAGGGGGAACACTGAAGCTTTCTTT. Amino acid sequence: CASTERVRGNTEAFF.

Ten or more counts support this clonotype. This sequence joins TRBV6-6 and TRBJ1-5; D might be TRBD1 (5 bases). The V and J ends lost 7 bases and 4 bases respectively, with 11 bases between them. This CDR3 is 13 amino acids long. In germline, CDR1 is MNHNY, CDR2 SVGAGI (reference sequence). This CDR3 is CASTGSSNQPQHF. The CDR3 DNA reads TGTGCCAGCACAGGGTCCTCGAATCAGCCCCAGCATTTT.

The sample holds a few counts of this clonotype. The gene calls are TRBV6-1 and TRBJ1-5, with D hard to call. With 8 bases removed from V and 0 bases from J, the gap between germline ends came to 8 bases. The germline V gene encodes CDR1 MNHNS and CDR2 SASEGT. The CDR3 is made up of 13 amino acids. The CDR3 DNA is TGTGCCAGCTACGGGGATAGCAATCAGCCCCAGCATTTT. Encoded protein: CASYGDSNQPQHF.

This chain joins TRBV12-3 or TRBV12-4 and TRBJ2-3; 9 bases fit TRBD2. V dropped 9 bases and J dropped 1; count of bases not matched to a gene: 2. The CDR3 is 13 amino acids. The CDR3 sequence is CASASGGTDTQYF. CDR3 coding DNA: TGTGCCAGTGCTAGCGGGGGCACAGATACGCAGTATTTT.

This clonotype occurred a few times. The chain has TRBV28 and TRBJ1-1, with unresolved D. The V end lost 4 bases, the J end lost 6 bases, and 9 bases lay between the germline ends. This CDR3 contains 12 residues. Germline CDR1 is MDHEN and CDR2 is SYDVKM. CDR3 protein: CASSSIPAEAFF. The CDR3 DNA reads TGTGCCAGCAGTTCAATTCCTGCTGAAGCTTTCTTT.

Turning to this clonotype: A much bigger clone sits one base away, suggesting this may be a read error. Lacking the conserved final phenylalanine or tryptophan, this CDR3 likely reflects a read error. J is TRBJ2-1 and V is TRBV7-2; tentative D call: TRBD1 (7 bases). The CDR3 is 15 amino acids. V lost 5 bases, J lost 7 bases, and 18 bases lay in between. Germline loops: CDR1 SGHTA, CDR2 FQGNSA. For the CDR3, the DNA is TGTGCCAGCAGCCCCCAGGGGGGAGAAGGGAATGAGCAGTTCTTA. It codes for CASSPQGGEGNEQFL.

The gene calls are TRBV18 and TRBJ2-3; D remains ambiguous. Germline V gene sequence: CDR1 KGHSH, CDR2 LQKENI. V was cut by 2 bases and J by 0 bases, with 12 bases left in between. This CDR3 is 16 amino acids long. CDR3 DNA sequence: TGTGCCAGCTCACCAGATGTTGCGGCTAGCACAGATACGCAGTATTTT. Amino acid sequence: CASSPDVAASTDTQYF. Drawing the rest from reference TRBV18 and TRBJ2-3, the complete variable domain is NAGVMQNPRHLVRRRGQEARLRCSPMKGHSHVYWYRQLPEEGLKFMVYLQKENIIDESGMPKERFSAEFPKEGPSILRIQQVVRGDSAAYFCASSPDVAASTDTQYFGPGTRLTVL.

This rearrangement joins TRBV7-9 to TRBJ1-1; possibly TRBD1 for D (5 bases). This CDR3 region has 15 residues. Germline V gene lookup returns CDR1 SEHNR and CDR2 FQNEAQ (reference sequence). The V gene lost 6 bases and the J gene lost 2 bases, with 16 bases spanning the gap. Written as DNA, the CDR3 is TGTGCCAGCAGTCCTTCCGGGACGGTTAACACTGAAGCTTTCTTT. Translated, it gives CASSPSGTVNTEAFF. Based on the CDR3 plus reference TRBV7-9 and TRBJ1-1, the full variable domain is DTGVSQNPRHKITKRGQNVTFRCDPISEHNRLYWYRQTLGQGPEFLTYFQNEAQLEKSRLLSDRFSAERPKGSFSTLEIQRTEQGDSAMYLCASSPSGTVNTEAFFGQGTRLTVV.